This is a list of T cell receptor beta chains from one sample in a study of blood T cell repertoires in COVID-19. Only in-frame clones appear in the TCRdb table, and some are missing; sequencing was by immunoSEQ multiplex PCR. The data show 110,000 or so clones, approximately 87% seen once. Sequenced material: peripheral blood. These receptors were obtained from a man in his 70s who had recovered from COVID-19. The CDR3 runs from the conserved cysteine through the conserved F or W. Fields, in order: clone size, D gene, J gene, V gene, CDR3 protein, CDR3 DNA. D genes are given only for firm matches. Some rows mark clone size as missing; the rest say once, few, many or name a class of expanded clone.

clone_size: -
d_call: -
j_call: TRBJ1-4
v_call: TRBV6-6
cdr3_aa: CASSRITGFRATNEKLFF
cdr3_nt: TGTGCCAGCAGTCGAATTACAGGGTTTAGGGCAACTAATGAAAAACTGTTTTTT

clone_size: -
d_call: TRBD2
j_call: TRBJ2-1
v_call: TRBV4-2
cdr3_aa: CASSQEVPSGRAHNEQFF
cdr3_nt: TGTGCCAGCAGCCAAGAAGTACCTAGCGGGAGAGCTCACAATGAGCAGTTCTTC

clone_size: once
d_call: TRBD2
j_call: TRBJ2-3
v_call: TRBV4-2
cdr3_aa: CASSQERSSGVPSTDTQYF
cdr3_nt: TGTGCCAGCAGCCAAGAGAGATCTAGCGGAGTTCCTAGCACAGATACGCAGTATTTT

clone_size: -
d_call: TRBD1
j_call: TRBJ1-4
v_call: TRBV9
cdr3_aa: CASSVTGGHEKLFF
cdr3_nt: TGTGCCAGCAGCGTGACAGGGGGCCATGAAAAACTGTTTTTT

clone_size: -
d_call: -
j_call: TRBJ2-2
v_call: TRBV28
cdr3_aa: CASSLISGELFF
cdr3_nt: TGTGCCAGCAGTTTAATCTCCGGGGAGCTGTTTTTT

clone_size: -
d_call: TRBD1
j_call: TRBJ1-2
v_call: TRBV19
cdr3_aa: CASSIQTGGEYGYTF
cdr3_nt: TGTGCCAGTAGTATCCAGACAGGGGGCGAATATGGCTACACCTTC

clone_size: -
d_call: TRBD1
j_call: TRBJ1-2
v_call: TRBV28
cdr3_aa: CATSTGDSYTF
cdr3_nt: TGTGCCACCTCGACAGGGGATAGCTACACCTTC

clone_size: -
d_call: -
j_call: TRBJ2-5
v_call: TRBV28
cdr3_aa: CASSLRLTETQYF
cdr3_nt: TGTGCCAGCAGTTTGAGACTCACGGAGACCCAGTACTTC

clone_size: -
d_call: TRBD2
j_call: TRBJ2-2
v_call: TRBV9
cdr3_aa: CASSETSGSSGELFF
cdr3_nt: TGTGCCAGCAGCGAGACTAGCGGGAGTTCGGGGGAGCTGTTTTTT

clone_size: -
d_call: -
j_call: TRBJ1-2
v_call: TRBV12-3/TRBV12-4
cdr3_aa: CASRRQVDGYTF
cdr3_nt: TGTGCCAGCAGAAGACAGGTTGACGGCTACACCTTC

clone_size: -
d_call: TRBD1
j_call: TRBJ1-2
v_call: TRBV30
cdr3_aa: CAWSVQGNLLF
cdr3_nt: TGTGCCTGGAGTGTACAGGGGAATTTACTCTTC

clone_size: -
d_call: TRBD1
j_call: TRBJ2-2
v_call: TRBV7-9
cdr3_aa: CASSPYGTGAGELFF
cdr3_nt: TGTGCCAGCAGCCCGTACGGGACAGGGGCCGGGGAGCTGTTTTTT

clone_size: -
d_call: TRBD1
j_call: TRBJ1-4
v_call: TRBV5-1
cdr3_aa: CASSLLAFDRGLQKLFF
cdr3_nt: TGCGCCAGCAGCTTGCTTGCCTTTGACAGGGGGCTACAAAAACTGTTTTTT

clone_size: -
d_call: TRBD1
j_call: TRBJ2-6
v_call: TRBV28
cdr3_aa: CASIKGQFTGANVLTF
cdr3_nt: TGTGCCAGCATCAAGGGACAGTTTACTGGGGCCAACGTCCTGACTTTC

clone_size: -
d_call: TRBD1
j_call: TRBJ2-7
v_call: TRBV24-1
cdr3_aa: CATSDVDRVEQYF
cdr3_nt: TGTGCCACCAGTGACGTTGACAGGGTTGAGCAGTACTTC

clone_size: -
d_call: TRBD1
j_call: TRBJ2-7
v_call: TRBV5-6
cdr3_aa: CASSRTGFPYEQYF
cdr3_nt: TGTGCCAGCAGCCGGACAGGTTTCCCCTACGAGCAGTACTTC

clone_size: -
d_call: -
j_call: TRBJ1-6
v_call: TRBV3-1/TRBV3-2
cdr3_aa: CASSLRGNSPLHF
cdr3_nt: TGTGCCAGCAGCCTTAGGGGGAATTCACCCCTCCACTTT

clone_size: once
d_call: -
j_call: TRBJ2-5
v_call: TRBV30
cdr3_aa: CAWSEGLDSQETQYF
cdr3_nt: TGTGCCTGGAGCGAGGGTCTAGATAGCCAAGAGACCCAGTACTTC

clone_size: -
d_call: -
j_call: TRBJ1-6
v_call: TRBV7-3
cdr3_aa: CASSSRYNSPLHF
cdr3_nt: TGTGCCAGCAGCTCCCGGTACAATTCACCCCTCCACTTT

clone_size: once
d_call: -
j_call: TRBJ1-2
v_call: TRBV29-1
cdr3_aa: CSVAPGYNDGYTF
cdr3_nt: TGCAGCGTTGCCCCGGGTTATAACGATGGCTACACCTTC

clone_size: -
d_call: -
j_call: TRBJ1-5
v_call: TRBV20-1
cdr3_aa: CSASDSDYQPQHF
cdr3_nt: TGCAGTGCTAGTGACAGTGACTATCAGCCCCAGCATTTT

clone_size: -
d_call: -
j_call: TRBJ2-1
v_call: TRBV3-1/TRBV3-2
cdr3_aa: CASSQLIASEQFF
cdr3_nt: TGTGCCAGCAGCCAATTGATCGCGTCTGAGCAGTTCTTC

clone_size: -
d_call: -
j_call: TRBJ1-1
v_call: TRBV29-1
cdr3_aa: CSVGGTEAFF
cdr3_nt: TGCAGCGTTGGAGGAACCGAAGCTTTCTTT

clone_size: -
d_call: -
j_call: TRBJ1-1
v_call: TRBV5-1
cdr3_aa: CASSLGRGGAYTEAFF
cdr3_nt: TGCGCCAGCAGCTTGGGGCGCGGGGGGGCCTACACTGAAGCTTTCTTT

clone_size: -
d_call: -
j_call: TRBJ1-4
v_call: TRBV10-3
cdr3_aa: CAISDGTNEKLFF
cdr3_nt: TGTGCCATCAGTGACGGTACTAATGAAAAACTGTTTTTT

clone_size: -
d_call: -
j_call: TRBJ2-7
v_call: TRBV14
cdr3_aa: CASGRGSAYEQYF
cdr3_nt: TGTGCCAGCGGTAGGGGGTCGGCGTACGAGCAGTACTTC

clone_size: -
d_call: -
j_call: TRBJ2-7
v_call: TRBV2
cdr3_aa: CASSDQGGPSEQYF
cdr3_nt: TGTGCCAGCAGTGATCAGGGGGGCCCCTCCGAGCAGTACTTC